A selection of T cell receptor beta chains follows, all from one sample in a study of identical twins. MiXCR was run by TCRdb on the 5' RACE reads, yielding one entry per CDR3 protein. The table shows under 250,000 distinct CDR3 sequences, with about 12% occurring only once. The same sample was also studied in work on yellow fever vaccine responses in identical twins.

Sequenced: memory (CD45RO+) T cells sorted from blood. Receptor source: a woman younger than 30 in good health. CDR3s include the opening cysteine and the closing phenylalanine or tryptophan. The D gene is left open where the match is weak. Where a row states a size, it is once, few, many or the class of an expanded clone; other rows omit it.

D	V	size	J	CDR3	DNA
NA	TRBV6-6	few	TRBJ1-2	CASSYGVDGYTF	TGTGCCAGCAGTTACGGGGTAGACGGCTACACCTTC
NA	TRBV6-1	few	TRBJ2-1	CASSVLSSLQGNEQFF	TGTGCCAGCAGTGTCCTTAGTAGCCTCCAAGGCAATGAGCAGTTCTTC
TRBD1	TRBV27	NA	TRBJ2-2	CASSSGRGDRGTGELFF	TGTGCCAGCAGTTCCGGGAGGGGGGACAGGGGCACCGGGGAGCTGTTTTTT
NA	TRBV5-6	NA	TRBJ2-7	CASSFDYGDYEQYF	TGTGCCAGCAGCTTCGATTACGGTGATTACGAGCAGTACTTC
NA	TRBV30	many	TRBJ2-2	CAWSVGDTGELFF	TGTGCCTGGAGTGTCGGGGACACCGGGGAGCTGTTTTTT
TRBD2	TRBV20-1	NA	TRBJ2-1	CSARDPGGAYNEQFF	TGCAGTGCTAGAGATCCGGGGGGGGCCTACAATGAGCAGTTCTTC
NA	TRBV18	few	TRBJ2-2	CASSLGVGELFF	TGTGCCAGCTCCCTCGGAGTTGGGGAGCTGTTTTTT
TRBD1	TRBV3-1	NA	TRBJ1-4	CASSPNRGTNEKLFF	TGTGCCAGCAGCCCAAACAGGGGAACAAATGAAAAACTGTTTTTT
TRBD1	TRBV27	many	TRBJ2-7	CASSRIGTGERYEQYF	TGTGCCAGCAGTCGGATAGGGACAGGAGAGAGATACGAGCAGTACTTC
NA	TRBV6-1	few	TRBJ2-4	CASSTSLRDLKRANIQYF	TGTGCCAGCAGCACCAGCTTGAGAGACCTAAAAAGAGCGAACATTCAGTACTTC